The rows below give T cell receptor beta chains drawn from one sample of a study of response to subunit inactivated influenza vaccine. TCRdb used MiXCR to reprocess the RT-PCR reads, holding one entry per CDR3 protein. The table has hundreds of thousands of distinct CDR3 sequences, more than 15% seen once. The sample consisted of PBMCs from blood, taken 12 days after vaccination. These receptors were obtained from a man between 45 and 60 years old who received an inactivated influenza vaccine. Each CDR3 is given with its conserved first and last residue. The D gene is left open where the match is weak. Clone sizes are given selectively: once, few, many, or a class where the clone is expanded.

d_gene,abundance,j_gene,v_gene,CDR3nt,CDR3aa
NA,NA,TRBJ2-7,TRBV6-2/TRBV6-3,TGTGCCAGCAATCAACTATCCTACGAGCAGTACTTC,CASNQLSYEQYF
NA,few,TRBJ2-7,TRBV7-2,TGTGCCAGCAGCAGGGCTAGGAGCGAGCAGTACTTC,CASSRARSEQYF
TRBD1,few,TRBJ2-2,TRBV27,TGTGCCAGCGGCCCTAACGACAGGGTGGTTCCTACCGGGGAGCTGTTTTTT,CASGPNDRVVPTGELFF
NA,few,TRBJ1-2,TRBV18,TGTGCCAGCTCACCAAAGGTCAGCAGCTATGGCTACACCTTC,CASSPKVSSYGYTF
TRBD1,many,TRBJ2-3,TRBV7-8,TGTGCCAGCAGCTTAACCCAGTACAGGGGGGATACGCAGTATTTT,CASSLTQYRGDTQYF
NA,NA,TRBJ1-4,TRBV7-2,TGTGCCAGCAGCCGCTTCGGTCCTGAAAAACTGTTTTTT,CASSRFGPEKLFF
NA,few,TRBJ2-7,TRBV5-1,TGCGCCAGCAGGGTGGGGACTGGGAGCTCCTACGAGCAGTACTTC,CASRVGTGSSYEQYF
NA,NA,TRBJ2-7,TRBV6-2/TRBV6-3,TGTGCCAGCAGAAACCCCGGGACGGGGGCAAACGAGCAGTACTTC,CASRNPGTGANEQYF
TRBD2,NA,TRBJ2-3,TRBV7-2,TGTGCCAGCAGCCCCGGGGGGGCGCAGAGAGATACGCAGTATTTT,CASSPGGAQRDTQYF
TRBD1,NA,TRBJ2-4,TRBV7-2,TGTGCTTCCGGTAGACCGGGACAGGGGTTCACCAAAAACATTCAGTACTTC,CASGRPGQGFTKNIQYF
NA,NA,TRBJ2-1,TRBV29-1,TGCAGCTCCCGGGGATCTGAGCAGTTCTTC,CSSRGSEQFF
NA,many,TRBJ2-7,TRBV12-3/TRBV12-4,TGTGCCAGCAGCCTCAGGGGTTCCTACGAGCAGTACTTC,CASSLRGSYEQYF